The 7 T cell receptor beta chains listed next were all sequenced from one sample in a study of blood T cells in healthy people across ages. Sample-barcoded 5' priming and a J-beta primer mix drove a second PCR of about 6 to 12 cycles. TCRdb analysed the 5' RACE reads with MiXCR anew, one entry per CDR3 protein. Of more than 1,000,000 distinct CDR3 sequences listed, 20% to 25% were seen once; the top ten hold about 0.8%. These data also featured in a second study, about T cells of mothers and their children.

The sequencing input was blood. The receptors shown here come from a girl aged 2 to 10 in good health.

The sample holds one count of this clonotype. This CDR3 fails to terminate in the conserved phenylalanine or tryptophan, so it likely reflects a read error. The J gene is TRBJ1-1, the V gene TRBV5-5; D is unclear. The V end was cut by 2 bases, the J end by 1 base, with 9 bases between. The CDR3 is 14 amino acids. CDR1 and CDR2 (germline): SGHKS, YYEKEE (reference sequence). This CDR3 is CASSFIPRNTEAFL. CDR3 DNA: TGTGCCAGCAGCTTTATCCCGCGGAACACTGAAGCTTTCCTT.

Here the CDR3 reads CASRNSGPSGDTDTQYF. The CDR3 DNA sequence: TGTGCCAGCAGAAATTCGGGCCCTAGCGGGGATACAGATACGCAGTATTTT. J is TRBJ2-3 and V is TRBV2; the match to TRBD2 covers 9 bases. This CDR3 has 17 amino acids. V trimming: 6 bases; J trimming: 3 bases; junction bases outside the gene matches: 13. Germline V CDR1 and CDR2: SNHLY, FYNNEI.

The chain recombines TRBV7-9 with TRBJ1-2, with a tentative D call TRBD1 (5 bases). Germline CDR1 and CDR2: SEHNR and FQNEAQ (reference sequence). CDR3 length: 13 residues. V was pared by 1 base and J by 7 bases, with 10 bases between. CDR3 protein: CASSLDSGAGYTF. Here the CDR3 DNA reads TGTGCCAGCAGCTTAGATAGCGGGGCTGGCTACACCTTC.

The rearrangement links TRBV20-1 to TRBJ2-3; 7 bases are a match to TRBD2. Germline CDR1 and CDR2: DFQATT and SNEGSKA (reference sequence). The ends lost 4 bases at V and 6 bases at J; junction bases unmatched: 10. The CDR3 sequence is 14 residues long. The CDR3, as DNA: TGCAGTGCTATGAGCGGGAACGAGCTGGATACGCAGTATTTT. It specifies CSAMSGNELDTQYF.

This clonotype was observed a few times. The chain is built from TRBV25-1 and TRBJ2-5; the D gene is possibly TRBD1 (6 bases). Trimming shortened V by 8 bases and J by 1 base, and 11 bases separated the two germline ends. Looked up from germline, CDR1 is MGHDK and CDR2 is SYGVNS. The CDR3 consists of 13 residues. The CDR3 spells CASGSDSQETQYF. CDR3 sequence (DNA): TGTGCCAGCGGATCGGACAGCCAAGAGACCCAGTACTTC.

CDR3 sequence: CASRPSPLTDTQYF. CDR3 bases: TGTGCCAGCAGACCTAGTCCCCTCACAGATACGCAGTATTTT. The rearrangement links TRBV6-5 to TRBJ2-3; D is uncertain. The CDR3 consists of 14 residues. Trimming stripped 6 bases from V and 2 bases from J, with 12 bases between. The germline V gene has CDR1 MNHEY and CDR2 SVGAGI.

This clonotype was observed a few times. V gene TRBV27 combines with J gene TRBJ2-7; D possibly corresponds to TRBD1 (6 bases). V was pared by 8 bases and J by 5 bases, with 13 bases between. Germline V CDR1 and CDR2: MNHEY, SMNVEV (reference sequence). This CDR3 spans 12 amino acids. CDR3 DNA sequence: TGTGCCAGCCGAGGGGGTTTAAACGAGCAGTACTTC. Its protein is CASRGGLNEQYF.